Shown below are 8 T cell receptor beta chains from a single sample sequenced in a study of early T cells in non-severe SARS-CoV-2 infection. Using its own MiXCR run on the 5' RACE reads, TCRdb lists one record per CDR3 protein. This sample carries nearly 95,000 distinct CDR3 sequences, roughly 17% of them seen once, and the ten largest clones take about 4.7%. Sample: whole blood, taken at baseline. All receptors derive from an adult who was a healthcare worker with PCR-confirmed SARS-CoV-2 infection or an uninfected control (not recorded which).

This chain joins TRBV28 and TRBJ2-1; TRBD1 is a possible D gene (6 bases). Trimming pared 4 bases from V and 5 bases from J, leaving 18 bases between. CDR1 and CDR2 from the germline V gene are MDHEN and SYDVKM. The CDR3 has 16 residues. This chain's CDR3 is CASSSTGGISNNEQFF. The CDR3 DNA follows: TGTGCCAGCAGTTCGACAGGCGGAATTTCGAACAATGAGCAGTTCTTC.

This sequence joins TRBV9 and TRBJ2-1; possible D gene TRBD1, 6 bases. V was clipped by 3 bases and J by 15 bases, with 13 bases between them. CDR3 size: 11 residues. In germline, CDR1 is SGDLS, CDR2 YYNGEE. The CDR3 coding sequence is TGTGCCAGCAGCGCCCGACAGGTACTGTTCTTC. Protein sequence: CASSARQVLFF.

V usage is TRBV27 and J usage is TRBJ2-1; TRBD2 agrees at 7 bases. The CDR3 loop spans 15 amino acids. The germline V gene encodes CDR1 MNHEY and CDR2 SMNVEV (reference sequence). J was trimmed by 3 bases and V by 6 bases; bases with no gene match: 8. CDR3 in amino acids: CASRPRDYNYNEQFF. CDR3 DNA sequence: TGTGCCAGCAGGCCCCGGGACTATAACTACAATGAGCAGTTCTTC.

This chain uses TRBV9 with TRBJ2-3; TRBD2 agrees at 8 bases. Germline V gene sequence: CDR1 SGDLS, CDR2 YYNGEE. J gave up 1 base and V 2 bases, and 6 bases lay outside the gene matches. The CDR3 length is 16 residues. The CDR3 DNA reads as TGTGCCAGCAGCGTTCGTCCGCGGGAGGGCACAGATACGCAGTATTTT. Amino acid sequence: CASSVRPREGTDTQYF.

This rearrangement joins TRBV21-1 to TRBJ2-3; the D call TRBD2 from the table was never checked on the DNA. TRBV21-1 is an annotated pseudogene. The CDR3 length is 12 residues. CDR3 sequence: CASSNSSGSGGF. CDR3 nucleotide sequence: TGTGCCAGCAGCAACAGTTCGGGTAGCGGGGGTTTT.

This clonotype showed up just a few times. J is TRBJ2-4 and V is TRBV5-6; D ambiguous. The germline CDR1 and CDR2 sequences are SGHDT and YYEEEE. V lost 1 base and J lost 0, with 11 bases in between. The CDR3 runs to 16 residues. CDR3: CASSLFARLAKNIQYF. The CDR3 region has the DNA TGTGCCAGCAGCTTGTTTGCCAGACTAGCCAAAAACATTCAGTACTTC.

This clonotype has a handful of counts. The chain carries TRBV10-2 and TRBJ1-2; D is perhaps TRBD1 (6 bases). The germline V gene has CDR1 WSHSY and CDR2 SAAADI. The CDR3 spans 15 residues. The V end lost 6 bases, the J end lost 7 bases, and 21 bases lay between the germline ends. Here the CDR3 reads CASRGNRASASGYTF. CDR3 bases: TGCGCCAGCAGGGGAAACAGGGCATCGGCCTCTGGCTACACCTTC.

The rearrangement uses TRBV12-3 or TRBV12-4 and TRBJ2-7; no definite D call. This CDR3 comprises 12 residues. Deletions cut 7 bases from V and 5 bases from J, with 12 bases between. In DNA, the CDR3 is TGTGCCAGCACCCATAACCCCCACGAGCAGTACTTC. It yields the protein CASTHNPHEQYF.